These 7 T cell receptor beta chains share one sample of origin, sequenced in a study of shared clonotypes between healthy human individuals. Sequencing was performed with immunoSEQ multiplex PCR; in TCRdb, only in-frame clones are kept and a portion is missing. The sample consists of some 2,000,000 clones, over 85% of them appearing once. Sequenced input: naive CD4+ T cells sorted from blood. Subset indicated: CD45RA+ positively selected. These receptors came from a man aged 18 to 30 in good health.

This clone appeared a few times. This sample includes further DNA sequences coding for the same CDR3. This rearrangement joins TRBV9 to TRBJ2-1; 11 positions agree with TRBD2. Trimming at V came to 3 bases and at J to 4 bases, leaving 3 bases not matched to a gene. The length of the CDR3 is 15 residues. Germline CDR1 and CDR2: SGDLS and YYNGEE. The CDR3 loop is CASSAGTSGYNEQFF. In DNA form, the CDR3 reads TGTGCCAGCAGCGCCGGGACTAGCGGATACAATGAGCAGTTCTTC.

The chain employs TRBV5-1 and TRBJ2-6; D gene uncertain. CDR3 size: 15 residues. V lost 4 bases and J lost 1, with 9 bases in between. Looked up from germline, CDR1 is SGHRS and CDR2 is YFSETQ. The CDR3 sequence is CASSTDSSGANVLTF. The CDR3 nucleotides read TGCGCCAGCAGCACTGACTCTTCTGGGGCCAACGTCCTGACTTTC.

The gene calls are TRBV6-1 and TRBJ1-3; no reliable D call. The CDR3 spans 16 residues. Germline V lookup: CDR1 MNHNS, CDR2 SASEGT. Trimming left V 1 base short and J 2 bases short, with 12 bases between. The CDR3 reads CASSEGPGNTGNTIYF. The DNA of the CDR3 is TGTGCCAGCAGTGAAGGGCCTGGGAACACTGGAAACACCATATATTTT.

Only one count was recorded for this clone. The chain has TRBV5-1 and TRBJ1-4; TRBD1 aligns across 9 bases. There are 16 residues in the CDR3. V shed 2 bases and J 9 bases; nucleotides not matched to a gene: 11. Germline CDR1 is SGHRS and CDR2 is YFSETQ. The CDR3 DNA sequence: TGCGCCAGCAGCTTAAACAGACCGGGACAGGGTCAAAAACTGTTTTTT. Encoded protein: CASSLNRPGQGQKLFF.

The V and J genes are TRBV6-5 and TRBJ1-2; no definite D call. This CDR3 is 14 amino acids long. V gave up 6 bases and J gave up 6 bases, with 17 bases separating them. CDR1 is MNHEY, CDR2 SVGAGI, per germline. This chain's CDR3 is CASRAPGSIHGYTF. In DNA form, the CDR3 reads TGTGCCAGCAGAGCCCCCGGGAGCATCCATGGCTACACCTTC.

V is TRBV10-3 and J is TRBJ2-5; a weak D match, TRBD2 (6 bases). The CDR3 is made up of 15 amino acids. V gave up 4 bases and J gave up 3 bases, with 15 bases separating them. CDR1 is ENHRY, CDR2 SYGVKD, per germline. CDR3 region: CAISVEGAGKETQYF. The CDR3, as DNA: TGTGCCATCAGTGTTGAGGGCGCGGGGAAAGAGACCCAGTACTTC.

This chain uses TRBV30 with TRBJ2-3; maybe TRBD1 (5 bases). Germline CDR1 and CDR2: GTSNPN and SVGIG (reference sequence). The CDR3 has 16 amino acids. Trimming took 4 bases from V and 2 from J, leaving 19 bases between them. The CDR3 spells CAWTHPWGDDTDTQYF. CDR3 DNA: TGTGCCTGGACCCATCCATGGGGCGACGACACAGATACGCAGTATTTT.